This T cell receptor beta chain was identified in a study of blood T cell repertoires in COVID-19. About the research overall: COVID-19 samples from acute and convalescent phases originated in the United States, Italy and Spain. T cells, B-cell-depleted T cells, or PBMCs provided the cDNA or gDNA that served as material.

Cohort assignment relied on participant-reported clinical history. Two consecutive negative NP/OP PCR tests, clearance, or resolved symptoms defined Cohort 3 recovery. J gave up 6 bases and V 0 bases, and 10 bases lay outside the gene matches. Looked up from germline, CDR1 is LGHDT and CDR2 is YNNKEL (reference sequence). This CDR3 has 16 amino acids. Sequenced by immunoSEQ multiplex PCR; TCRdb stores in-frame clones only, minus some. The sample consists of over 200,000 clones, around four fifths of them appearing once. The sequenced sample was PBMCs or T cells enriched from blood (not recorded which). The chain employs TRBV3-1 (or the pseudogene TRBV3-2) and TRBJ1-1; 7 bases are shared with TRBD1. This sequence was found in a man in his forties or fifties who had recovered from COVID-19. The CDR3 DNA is TGTGCCAGCAGCCAAGAGTCGGTAAGGGGGCAGGCTGAAGCTTTCTTT. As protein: CASSQESVRGQAEAFF.